The rows below give T cell receptor beta chains drawn from one sample of a study of radiation and T cells in renal cell carcinoma. Sequenced by immunoSEQ multiplex PCR; TCRdb stores in-frame clones only, minus some. The sample holds approximately 63,000 clones, over 70% seen once. This specimen was blood, taken from a patient whose treatment included radiotherapy and nephrectomy. Source of these receptors: a man aged 55 to 70 with renal cell carcinoma. CDR3s include the opening cysteine and the closing phenylalanine or tryptophan. A D gene is named only where the DNA matches it firmly. Clone sizes are given selectively: once, few, many, or a class where the clone is expanded.

j_call,d_call,v_call,clone_size,cdr3_aa,cdr3_nt
TRBJ2-4,NA,TRBV19,NA,CASSPLGWAKNIQYF,TGTGCCAGTAGTCCCCTGGGTTGGGCCAAAAACATTCAGTACTTC
TRBJ1-4,NA,TRBV30,once,CAWEAGRREKLFF,TGTGCCTGGGAGGCTGGACGGAGAGAAAAACTGTTTTTT
TRBJ1-6,NA,TRBV10-3,NA,CAISESAGSPLHF,TGTGCCATCAGTGAGTCAGCAGGGTCACCCCTCCACTTT
TRBJ2-5,NA,TRBV5-1,NA,CASSLAADIGETQYF,TGCGCCAGCAGCTTGGCGGCGGATATCGGAGAGACCCAGTACTTC
TRBJ1-1,NA,TRBV29-1,NA,CSVVERQFVEAFF,TGCAGCGTTGTTGAACGACAGTTCGTTGAAGCTTTCTTT
TRBJ2-3,NA,TRBV19,NA,CASSSGLDTQYF,TGTGCCAGTAGTTCGGGCTTAGATACGCAGTATTTT
TRBJ2-5,NA,TRBV11-3,NA,CASSARATPGPEETQYF,TGTGCCAGCAGCGCCCGGGCCACTCCCGGTCCCGAAGAGACCCAGTACTTC
TRBJ2-5,NA,TRBV5-1,NA,CASSSGHRLQETQYF,TGCGCCAGCAGCTCGGGACATAGACTCCAAGAGACCCAGTACTTC
TRBJ1-1,NA,TRBV7-8,NA,CASTPRRAMNTEAFF,TGTGCCAGCACCCCCCGACGGGCTATGAACACTGAAGCTTTCTTT
TRBJ1-2,NA,TRBV9,NA,CASSPIGSGYTF,TGTGCCAGCAGCCCAATAGGGAGTGGCTACACCTTC
TRBJ2-6,NA,TRBV30,NA,CAWRPGLGGSGANVLTF,TGTGCCTGGAGGCCGGGACTTGGGGGCTCTGGGGCCAACGTCCTGACTTTC
TRBJ1-2,TRBD1,TRBV29-1,NA,CSGQTGDYGYTF,TGCAGCGGCCAGACAGGGGACTATGGCTACACCTTC
TRBJ1-1,NA,TRBV7-6,NA,CASSVRTDTEAFF,TGTGCCAGCAGCGTAAGGACAGACACTGAAGCTTTCTTT
TRBJ2-7,TRBD2,TRBV30,NA,CAGWGLVFPGPGGKGSYEQYF,TGTGCCGGTTGGGGGCTTGTTTTCCCGGGACCGGGAGGGAAGGGAAGCTACGAGCAGTACTTC
TRBJ2-1,NA,TRBV19,NA,CASSIDLPTRSSYNEQFF,TGTGCCAGTAGTATAGATTTGCCGACACGTAGCTCCTACAATGAGCAGTTCTTC
TRBJ2-1,NA,TRBV2,NA,CASTSTRYNEQFF,TGTGCCAGCACCTCGACTAGGTACAATGAGCAGTTCTTC
TRBJ2-2,NA,TRBV29-1,NA,CSVAVQGGGELFF,TGCAGCGTTGCCGTTCAGGGAGGCGGGGAGCTGTTTTTT
TRBJ1-3,TRBD1,TRBV30,NA,CAWRPTGAGNTIYF,TGTGCCTGGAGGCCTACAGGGGCCGGAAACACCATATATTTT
TRBJ2-5,TRBD1,TRBV15,NA,CATSRGQAVETQYF,TGTGCCACCAGCAGGGGACAGGCGGTGGAGACCCAGTACTTC
TRBJ1-4,NA,TRBV6-1,once,CASSEARRVWEANEKLFF,TGTGCCAGCAGTGAAGCTCGCAGGGTATGGGAAGCTAATGAAAAACTGTTTTTT
TRBJ1-5,NA,TRBV5-1,NA,CASSLAEDQPQHF,TGCGCCAGCAGCTTGGCCGAGGATCAGCCCCAGCATTTT
TRBJ1-4,NA,TRBV30,few,CAWTGGPANEKLFF,TGTGCCTGGACCGGCGGGCCAGCTAATGAAAAACTGTTTTTT
TRBJ2-3,NA,TRBV18,once,CASSRYSTDTQYF,TGTGCCAGCTCACGATACAGCACAGATACGCAGTATTTT
TRBJ1-1,NA,TRBV19,few,CASSIGPKGNTEAFF,TGTGCCAGTAGTATTGGTCCTAAAGGGAACACTGAAGCTTTCTTT
TRBJ2-7,TRBD1,TRBV6-5,NA,CASSYSRDRATYEQYF,TGTGCCAGCAGTTACTCCCGGGACAGGGCCACCTACGAGCAGTACTTC
TRBJ1-1,NA,TRBV6-1,NA,CASRAGVGMNTEAFF,TGTGCCAGCAGAGCCGGGGTCGGGATGAACACTGAAGCTTTCTTT
TRBJ2-1,NA,TRBV27,NA,CASSIVFGPNEQFF,TGTGCCAGCAGTATCGTTTTCGGCCCCAATGAGCAGTTCTTC
TRBJ2-3,TRBD2,TRBV28,NA,CASSPGGVGGIDTQYF,TGTGCCAGCAGTCCCGGTGGGGTGGGAGGGATAGATACGCAGTATTTT
TRBJ1-1,TRBD1,TRBV27,NA,CASSLSRQGSTEAFF,TGTGCCAGCAGTTTATCGAGACAGGGGTCCACTGAAGCTTTCTTT
TRBJ2-5,TRBD1,TRBV10-1,few,CASSPGQGKETQYF,TGCGCCAGCAGCCCGGGACAGGGGAAAGAGACCCAGTACTTC
TRBJ2-3,NA,TRBV11-3,NA,CASSPGRGGERDTQYF,TGTGCCAGCAGCCCCGGCCGGGGCGGGGAAAGGGATACGCAGTATTTT
TRBJ1-1,NA,TRBV19,NA,CASSIGQKNTEAFF,TGTGCCAGTAGTATAGGGCAGAAGAACACTGAAGCTTTCTTT
TRBJ2-5,TRBD2,TRBV7-6,few,CASSFRTSEETQYF,TGTGCCAGCAGCTTCCGGACTAGCGAGGAGACCCAGTACTTC
TRBJ2-5,TRBD1,TRBV6-6,once,CASSWVQGGETQYF,TGTGCCAGCAGCTGGGTACAGGGGGGAGAGACCCAGTACTTC
TRBJ1-3,NA,TRBV9,NA,CASSVEVGDTIYF,TGTGCCAGCAGCGTAGAGGTAGGGGACACCATATATTTT
TRBJ1-1,TRBD1,TRBV5-4,NA,CASSRTGDTEAFF,TGTGCCAGCAGCCGGACAGGGGACACTGAAGCTTTCTTT
TRBJ1-5,NA,TRBV9,NA,CASSTGHSNQPQHF,TGTGCCAGCAGTACGGGGCATAGCAATCAGCCCCAGCATTTT
TRBJ2-7,NA,TRBV6-5,NA,CASSYRGNEQYF,TGTGCCAGCAGTTACAGGGGGAACGAGCAGTACTTC
TRBJ1-2,NA,TRBV11-2,NA,CASSLDVYGYTF,TGTGCCAGCAGCTTAGACGTCTATGGCTACACCTTC
TRBJ2-1,TRBD1,TRBV10-3,NA,CAISAGQGYNEQFF,TGTGCCATCAGTGCAGGACAGGGCTACAATGAGCAGTTCTTC
TRBJ1-1,TRBD1,TRBV19,NA,CASRKTRTGQNTEAFF,TGTGCCAGTAGAAAAACCCGGACAGGGCAGAACACTGAAGCTTTCTTT
TRBJ2-1,TRBD2,TRBV6-6,few,CASSSNLGGDYNEQFF,TGTGCCAGCAGTTCCAACCTCGGGGGGGACTACAATGAGCAGTTCTTC
TRBJ1-1,NA,TRBV7-9,NA,CASSGGDYGQPSF,TGTGCCAGCAGCGGGGGGGACTACGGACAGCCTAGCTTT
TRBJ1-4,NA,TRBV27,NA,CASRPSLSLAGSPSF,TGTGCCAGCAGACCCAGTTTGTCGTTAGCAGGGTCTCCTTCTTTT
TRBJ2-5,NA,TRBV6-6,NA,CASTPTGDKETQYF,TGTGCCAGCACCCCAACGGGAGATAAAGAGACCCAGTACTTC
TRBJ1-2,NA,TRBV19,few,CASISIGAGNYGYTF,TGTGCCAGTATCAGTATAGGGGCCGGTAACTATGGCTACACCTTC
TRBJ1-2,NA,TRBV5-6,NA,CASRGDSYGYTF,TGTGCCAGCCGAGGAGACAGCTATGGCTACACCTTC